Following are 30 T cell receptor beta chains from one sample sequenced in a study of T-cell reconstitution after alpha-beta-depleted transplantation in children. Construction of the TCRbeta library involved unique molecular identifiers. TCRdb reanalysed the PCR reads using MiXCR and keeps one entry per CDR3 protein. The repertoire holds about 1,000,000 distinct CDR3 sequences, roughly 29% seen once, with roughly 27% in the top ten. The sample was PBMCs, mostly from graft donor cells, taken 360 days after TCRalphabeta/CD19-depleted stem cell transplant. Receptor source: a boy under two years old who had a stem cell transplant for SCID, so the T cells may come from the graft donor.

The chain recombines TRBV14 with TRBJ2-6; TRBD1 or TRBD2 may be the D gene (5 bases each). The CDR3 sequence is 17 residues long. Germline loops: CDR1 SGHDN, CDR2 FVKESK. The V gene lost 1 base and the J gene lost 4 bases, with 14 bases spanning the gap. The CDR3 here is CASSQVFGAAGANVLTF. Here the CDR3 DNA reads TGTGCCAGCAGCCAAGTGTTCGGGGCCGCGGGGGCCAACGTCCTGACTTTC.

This clonotype was picked up a small number of times. The gene calls are TRBV20-1 and TRBJ1-2; weak D call: TRBD1 (6 bases). There are 13 residues in the CDR3. Germline CDR1 is DFQATT and CDR2 is SNEGSKA (reference sequence). V gave up 3 bases and J gave up 5 bases, with 13 bases separating them. As DNA, the CDR3 is TGCAGTGCTAGCGTCCGGACAGAGTATGGCTACACCTTC. It encodes CSASVRTEYGYTF.

The genes are TRBV5-1 and TRBJ2-5; 7 nucleotides match TRBD1. This CDR3 spans 17 amino acids. The trim removed 0 bases at V and 3 bases at J, leaving 11 bases unmatched. CDR1 is SGHRS and CDR2 is YFSETQ in the germline V gene. The CDR3, as DNA: TGCGCCAGCAGCTTGGCGCTGGCCGACAGGGTGGAAGAGACCCAGTACTTC. Translation gives CASSLALADRVEETQYF.

The chain recombines TRBV6-6 with TRBJ2-1, with D perhaps TRBD1 (6 bases). The CDR3 is made up of 12 amino acids. The V end lost 6 bases, the J end lost 7 bases, and 10 bases lay between the germline ends. Germline V gives CDR1 MNHNY, CDR2 SVGAGI (reference sequence). This CDR3 reads CASSRTVNEQFF. CDR3 coding DNA: TGTGCCAGCAGCCGGACAGTGAATGAGCAGTTCTTC.

The V and J genes are TRBV7-6 and TRBJ2-1, with D possibly being TRBD1 or TRBD2 (5 bases each). V lost 1 base, J lost 5 bases, and 15 bases lay in between. The CDR3 consists of 16 residues. Germline V lookup: CDR1 SGHVS, CDR2 FNYEAQ. DNA for the CDR3: TGTGCCAGCAGCTTAGGACGGGGTGGGGCACACAATGAGCAGTTCTTC. Amino acids: CASSLGRGGAHNEQFF.

This chain connects TRBV20-1 to TRBJ1-1, with a weak D call TRBD1 (5 bases). The length of the CDR3 is 13 residues. The V end was cut by 3 bases, the J end by 5 bases, with 13 bases between. CDR1 is DFQATT, CDR2 SNEGSKA, per germline (reference sequence). The CDR3 nucleotides read TGCAGTGCTAGGGCCAGGGTTTTGACTGAAGCTTTCTTT. It specifies CSARARVLTEAFF.

The gene calls are TRBV7-2 and TRBJ1-2; no firm D call. Between the trimmed V and J ends, which lost 0 bases and 7 bases, there was a span of 18 bases. The CDR3 runs to 16 residues. Germline CDR1 is SGHTA and CDR2 is FQGNSA. The CDR3 here is CASSLAVPASSSGYTF. DNA for the CDR3: TGTGCCAGCAGCTTAGCAGTCCCAGCTTCTAGTTCTGGCTACACCTTC.

This clonotype was seen only a few times. The chain recombines TRBV12-3 or TRBV12-4 with TRBJ1-1, with TRBD1 as a possible D gene (5 bases). The CDR3 is made up of 13 amino acids. Trimming pared 3 bases from V and 7 bases from J, leaving 12 bases between. CDR3 sequence: CASSFGTVIEAFF. CDR3 sequence (DNA): TGTGCCAGCAGTTTCGGGACGGTGATTGAAGCTTTCTTT.

This clonotype has only a few counts. The chain links TRBV5-6 to TRBJ2-2, with D perhaps matching TRBD1 or TRBD2 (5 bases each). This CDR3 is built from 15 residues. Germline CDR1 is SGHDT and CDR2 is YYEEEE. V was trimmed by 5 bases and J by 0 bases, leaving 11 bases between them. The chain's CDR3 is CASSARGANTGELFF. CDR3 coding DNA: TGTGCCAGCAGTGCCCGAGGGGCGAACACCGGGGAGCTGTTTTTT.

The chain couples TRBV2 to TRBJ1-2, with TRBD1 matching over 8 bases. From germline, CDR1 is SNHLY and CDR2 FYNNEI. With 1 base clipped from V and 5 bases from J, the junction kept 6 bases outside the gene matches. The CDR3 is 15 amino acids. The CDR3 is CASSEVTGGLYGYTF. The CDR3 DNA sequence: TGTGCCAGCAGTGAAGTAACAGGGGGGCTATATGGCTACACCTTC.

The V and J genes are TRBV28 and TRBJ2-7; possible D gene TRBD2, 5 bases. The germline V and J ends were trimmed by 3 bases and 3 bases, with 12 bases remaining between them. CDR1 is MDHEN, CDR2 SYDVKM, per germline. The CDR3 loop spans 14 amino acids. The CDR3, as DNA: TGTGCCAGCAGTTTGATCAGTGAGGGCTACGAGCAGTACTTC. Protein: CASSLISEGYEQYF.

The V and J genes are TRBV12-3 or TRBV12-4 and TRBJ2-5; 14 bases line up with TRBD2. Unmatched junction bases numbered 11, after V lost 3 bases and J lost 2 bases. The CDR3 is 19 residues long. The CDR3 bases are TGTGCCAGCAGTTTCAGGACTAGCGGGGGGACAAATATTCAAGAGACCCAGTACTTC. Translation: CASSFRTSGGTNIQETQYF.

The sample holds a few counts of this clonotype. The chain is built from TRBV29-1 and TRBJ2-5, with 10 nucleotides matching TRBD2. Germline CDR1 reads SQVTM; CDR2 reads ANQGSEA. This CDR3 has 14 residues. Trimming took 7 bases from V and 0 from J; bases not matched to a gene: 5. The DNA for the CDR3 is TGCAGCGGGTTAGCGGGGGGTTACCAAGAGACCCAGTACTTC. It encodes CSGLAGGYQETQYF. The full variable domain, rest sourced from reference TRBV29-1 and TRBJ2-5, is SAVISQKPSRDICQRGTSLTIQCQVDSQVTMMFWYRQQPGQSLTLIATANQGSEATYESGFVIDKFPISRPNLTFSTLTVSNMSPEDSSIYLCSGLAGGYQETQYFGPGTRLLVL.

In this sample, this clonotype turned up a few times. CDR3 amino acids: CATSSLGGYSYEQYF. CDR3 nucleotide sequence: TGTGCCACCAGCAGTCTCGGGGGATACTCCTACGAGCAGTACTTC. This chain joins TRBV15 and TRBJ2-7; a possible D gene is TRBD2 (6 bases). With 3 bases removed from V and 0 bases from J, the gap between germline ends came to 12 bases. Germline lookup yields CDR1 LNHNV and CDR2 YYDKDF (reference sequence). The CDR3 totals 15 residues.

In DNA form, the CDR3 reads TGCGCCAGCCGGGACAACCGGTATAGTGGGTCACCCCTCCACTTT. Protein: CASRDNRYSGSPLHF. The gene calls are TRBV5-1 and TRBJ1-6; D might be TRBD1 (6 bases). Trimming removed 7 bases at V and 10 bases at J, with 21 bases between. The CDR3 loop spans 15 amino acids. Germline V gene sequence: CDR1 SGHRS, CDR2 YFSETQ.

Worth noting for this clonotype: The conserved phenylalanine or tryptophan normally closing the CDR3 is absent here, so this likely arose from a read error. This sequence joins TRBV6-2 or TRBV6-3 and TRBJ2-4; TRBD1 aligns across 7 bases. CDR3 length: 13 amino acids. Germline trimming cut 6 bases from V and 6 bases from J; bases unmatched to any gene: 5. From germline, CDR1 is MNHEY and CDR2 SVGEGT. The CDR3 spells CASSTGQINIQYY. The CDR3 nucleotides read TGTGCCAGCAGCACGGGACAGATAAACATTCAGTACTAC.

This clonotype occurred a few times. The chain recombines TRBV29-1 with TRBJ2-5; no definite D call. Germline assignment: CDR1 SQVTM and CDR2 ANQGSEA. V gave up 4 bases and J gave up 5 bases, with 14 bases separating them. CDR3 size: 13 residues. The CDR3 loop reads CSVARAPPETQYF. The DNA for the CDR3 is TGCAGCGTTGCCCGAGCCCCCCCGGAGACCCAGTACTTC.

The genes are TRBV5-1 and TRBJ1-1, with D hard to call. Germline V gives CDR1 SGHRS, CDR2 YFSETQ. The CDR3 loop spans 14 amino acids. With 5 bases removed from V and 0 bases from J, the gap between germline ends came to 11 bases. CDR3 protein: CASRVDGMNTEAFF. The CDR3, as DNA: TGCGCCAGCAGAGTGGACGGGATGAACACTGAAGCTTTCTTT.

The rearrangement links TRBV5-1 to TRBJ2-5; D is unclear. The CDR3 is 15 residues long. The germline V gene encodes CDR1 SGHRS and CDR2 YFSETQ. Deletions cut 0 bases from V and 7 bases from J, with 16 bases between. CDR3 bases: TGCGCCAGCAGCTTGGACGCTAGTCCCAGTGGGACCCAGTACTTC. Translation gives CASSLDASPSGTQYF.

The chain uses TRBV29-1 and TRBJ1-1, with a possible D match to TRBD1 (5 bases). Between the trimmed V and J ends, which lost 5 bases and 11 bases, there was a span of 18 bases. The germline gives CDR1 SQVTM, CDR2 ANQGSEA. This CDR3 contains 12 residues. The CDR3 sequence is CSVYRDVGYAFF. As DNA, the CDR3 is TGCAGCGTTTACCGGGACGTAGGGTATGCTTTCTTT.

This clonotype was counted a few times. J is TRBJ1-1 and V is TRBV6-2 or TRBV6-3; D gene ambiguous. Germline CDR1 MNHEY, CDR2 SVGEGT. The CDR3 runs 12 residues. Trimming shortened V by 8 bases and J by 0 bases, and 7 bases separated the two germline ends. CDR3 protein: CASSTVNTEAFF. The CDR3 region has the DNA TGTGCCAGCTCGACGGTGAACACTGAAGCTTTCTTT.

The chain has TRBV4-1 and TRBJ1-1, with D possibly matching TRBD1 (5 bases). The CDR3 spans 17 residues. The V gene's germline CDR1 is MGHRA and CDR2 YSYEKL. V was trimmed by 0 bases and J by 1 base, leaving 15 bases between them. The CDR3 is CASSQDGAVGSNTEAFF. In DNA, the CDR3 is TGCGCCAGCAGCCAAGATGGGGCAGTGGGGTCGAACACTGAAGCTTTCTTT.

This clonotype was recorded many times. The chain combines TRBV2 with TRBJ2-7; D not certain. Trimming stripped 7 bases from V and 1 base from J, with 8 bases between. Germline CDR1 is SNHLY and CDR2 is FYNNEI. The CDR3 consists of 12 residues. CDR3 loop: CASTPDSYEQYF. The CDR3 DNA reads TGTGCCAGCACTCCGGATTCCTACGAGCAGTACTTC.

The CDR3 is CASSRRAAGNTIYF. The CDR3 DNA follows: TGTGCCAGCAGCCGGAGGGCCGCAGGAAACACCATATATTTT. V is TRBV3-1 and J is TRBJ1-3; D remains ambiguous. This CDR3 has 14 amino acids. CDR1 LGHDT and CDR2 YNNKEL come from the germline V gene (reference sequence). V lost 4 bases to trimming and J lost 4 bases, with 11 bases between them. Filled out from reference TRBV3-1 and TRBJ1-3, the complete variable domain reads DTAVSQTPKYLVTQMGNDKSIKCEQNLGHDTMYWYKQDSKKFLKIMFSYNNKELIINETVPNRFSPKSPDKAHLNLHINSLELGDSAVYFCASSRRAAGNTIYFGEGSWLTVV.

The chain links TRBV5-1 to TRBJ2-1, with 7 bases fitting TRBD1. J lost 4 bases, V lost 0 bases, and 7 bases had no gene match. Germline V gene lookup returns CDR1 SGHRS and CDR2 YFSETQ. The CDR3 covers 16 residues. This CDR3 reads CASSLARTGKYNEQFF. The CDR3 DNA sequence: TGCGCCAGCAGCTTGGCGCGGACAGGCAAATACAATGAGCAGTTCTTC.

This clonotype appeared a few times. The V call is TRBV27, the J call TRBJ1-1; D is possibly TRBD1 (6 bases). The germline V and J ends were trimmed by 6 bases and 2 bases, with 16 bases remaining between them. The CDR3 loop spans 15 amino acids. CDR1 MNHEY and CDR2 SMNVEV come from the germline V gene (reference sequence). The CDR3 nucleotides are TGTGCCAGCAGATTCAGGGGCCAGACCAACACTGAAGCTTTCTTT. Its protein product is CASRFRGQTNTEAFF.

V is TRBV5-1 and J is TRBJ1-1; D is perhaps TRBD1 (5 bases). The CDR3 consists of 14 residues. V lost 5 bases, J lost 4 bases, and 15 bases lay in between. The germline CDR1 and CDR2 sequences are SGHRS and YFSETQ. DNA for the CDR3: TGCGCCAGCAGAACAGTCCTCGGGGGCACTGAAGCTTTCTTT. Its translation: CASRTVLGGTEAFF.

V and J are TRBV4-1 and TRBJ2-3, with 11 bases lining up with TRBD2. J lost 6 bases, V lost 4 bases, and 18 bases had no gene match. The CDR3 extends over 19 amino acids. Germline-derived CDR1 and CDR2 are MGHRA and YSYEKL. The CDR3 sequence is CASSRRLPGLAVPRDTQYF. DNA of the CDR3: TGCGCCAGCAGCCGTCGACTACCGGGACTAGCGGTCCCGCGGGATACGCAGTATTTT.

The chain couples TRBV5-5 to TRBJ2-1; no reliable D call. With 6 bases removed from V and 10 bases from J, the gap between germline ends came to 17 bases. The CDR3 runs to 13 residues. Germline assignment: CDR1 SGHKS and CDR2 YYEKEE (reference sequence). DNA of the CDR3: TGTGCCAGCACCCCTCGGCGCCAGGAGGAGCAGTTCTTC. As protein: CASTPRRQEEQFF. The variable domain in full, completed from reference TRBV5-5 and TRBJ2-1, reads DAGVTQSPTHLIKTRGQQVTLRCSPISGHKSVSWYQQVLGQGPQFIFQYYEKEERGRGNFPDRFSARQFPNYSSELNVNALLLGDSALYLCASTPRRQEEQFFGPGTRLTVL.

There are a few counts of this clonotype. The V call is TRBV4-1, the J call TRBJ2-7; D perhaps matches TRBD2 (5 bases). The ends were cut back, 2 bases at V and 2 bases at J, with 19 bases in the middle. The germline V gene has CDR1 MGHRA and CDR2 YSYEKL. The CDR3 is 17 amino acids. DNA for the CDR3: TGCGCCAGCAGCCAAACCTTGTGGGCACTAGAGGCCTACGAGCAGTACTTC. Its translation is CASSQTLWALEAYEQYF.